Described below is a single T cell receptor (beta chain) sequence and its context. Its antigen is currently not known. No qualities accompany the bases; no much larger clone lies one base away. The trim is 6 bases for V and 0 bases for J, with a gap of 14 bases between the germline ends. The CDR3 has 15 amino acids, counting the end cysteine and phenylalanine. Of the read, only the CDR3 DNA is kept; its 45 bases are in frame from base 1. The germline V gene provides CDR1 MNHNS and CDR2 SASEGT. For sequencing of the TCRbeta CDR3 region, genomic DNA was extracted from the sorted cells. TCRbeta CDR3 regions were sequenced using the immunoSEQ Assay. Held by TCRdb, this immuneACCESS table contains in-frame sequences only and omits some clones. Under half of the omission traces to an unresolved V gene where checked; the cause of the rest is unknown. The sample table lists 55,000 to 65,000 clones, roughly 85% of them with a count of one. 3% to 4.5% of the sample belongs to the ten largest clones.

These data belong to a study of OX40 agonist ivuxolimab in advanced cancers. Regarding the research as a whole: Ivuxolimab was an agonistic, fully human IgG2 monoclonal antibody directed against OX40 (CD134), a costimulatory receptor. Intravenous ivuxolimab was administered to patients every 2 weeks at six dose levels: 0.01, 0.1, 0.3, 1.5, 3 and 10 mg/kg. Among the 52 dose-escalation patients, around 19 had hepatocellular carcinoma, approximately 15 melanoma, 9 renal cell carcinoma and 9 head and neck cancer. The dose-escalation cohort was 80% to 90% male with a mean age of around 64 years, ranging from about 20 to 80. Prior anti-PD-1, anti-PD-L1 or anti-CTLA-4 therapy was permitted, and checkpoint inhibitors had been received by less than 45% of dose-escalation patients. Partial responses occurred in three dose-escalation patients, of whom one had hepatocellular carcinoma and two had cutaneous melanoma. Peripheral TCRbeta sequencing aimed to test whether ivuxolimab altered TCR sequence diversity and caused clonal T-cell expansion. The paper covers the monotherapy dose-escalation part of the phase I ivuxolimab trial, which included N of about 56 patients.

Broad study findings and their caveats: The antigen specificity of the clonally expanded peripheral T cells was not determined. After ivuxolimab, CD8+ T cells had more expanded clones than CD4+ T cells on average. Low levels of normalized T-cell clonal expansion were also seen in some nonresponding patients. Partial responders in the 0.1-3.0 mg/kg groups had among the lowest normalized peripheral clonal expansion, especially among CD8+ T cells. At doses of 0.1 to 3.0 mg/kg, clonal expansion of both CD4+ and CD8+ blood T cells was observed from baseline to week 6.

The trial excluded patients who had a history of autoimmune disease or who were on systemic immunosuppression. Peripheral blood for TCR sequencing was collected from all dose cohorts at baseline, on cycle 4 day 1, and on cycle 7 day 1. Samples came from an open-label, multicenter, first-in-human phase I dose-escalation trial of ivuxolimab. The trial enrolled adults with locally advanced or metastatic head and neck squamous cell, hepatocellular, melanoma or renal cell carcinoma. CD4+ and CD8+ T cells were sorted separately from peripheral blood before TCR sequencing. This specimen consisted of CD4+ or CD8+ T cells sorted from blood, obtained in a trial of the OX40 agonist ivuxolimab. This TCR derives from an adult with an advanced solid tumor such as melanoma, head and neck, liver or kidney cancer. This sequence uses TRBV6-1 and TRBJ1-1; too little of a D gene remains to name it. The bases are TGTGCCAGCAGAAGAGTTGTACACCTGAACACTGAAGCTTTCTTT. This is translated as CASRRVVHLNTEAFF.